This T cell receptor beta chain derives from a study of blood T cells in healthy people across ages. Whole-study findings and limits: Diversity was higher, and naive CD4+ cells more numerous, in long-lived donors than in aged donors. Since the PBMCs were unsorted, naive and antigen-experienced cells could not be conclusively compared.

Individuals who donated were healthy Caucasians from Russia aged about 6 to 100. As regards this clonotype: The antigen remains undetermined.

Next came a second PCR, run for about 7 to 12 cycles, which used a sample-barcoded 5' primer along with a J-beta primer mix. TCRdb redid the calling of the 5' RACE reads with MiXCR, one entry per CDR3 protein. The table records 1.2 million to 1.5 million distinct CDR3 sequences, 42% of them present only once. CDR1 and CDR2 (germline): MNHEY, SMNVEV (reference sequence). This CDR3 has 17 amino acids. V lost 5 bases, J lost 0 bases, and 8 bases stayed unmatched. The sample taken for sequencing was blood. The gene calls are TRBV27 and TRBJ2-3; 10 positions agree with TRBD2. The clonotype comes from a woman under 30 in good health. CDR3 sequence: CASSGNLAGASTDTQYF. CDR3 nucleotide sequence: TGTGCCAGCAGTGGAAACCTAGCGGGGGCTAGCACAGATACGCAGTATTTT.